The entry that follows covers one T cell receptor (beta chain) sequence. Its cognate antigen is unknown. The data are from a study of cytotoxic CD8 clonotypes in ibrutinib-treated CLL. Across the study: The patient breakdown showed ten to eleven relapsed/refractory and about 16 treatment-naive cases, with fewer than 18 IGHV unmutated. Outcomes included some 24 partial and 2 complete responses; after median around 65 months, roughly 14 stayed remitted and 12 progressed.

The intended depth for sequencing was 1 in 200,000 to 1 in 1 million T cells. Generated by immunoSEQ multiplex PCR, the TCRdb table keeps only in-frame clones and is missing some. The sample carries some 92,000 clones, over 60% recorded once. General study points: Samples were collected at differing times from sustained-remission and progressing patients.

Germline CDR1 and CDR2: MDHEN and SYDVKM. Trimming removed 9 bases from V and 1 base from J, with 10 bases in between. The CDR3 has 12 amino acids. This TCR was recovered from a human donor with chronic lymphocytic leukemia. Here the sequenced sample was PBMCs, taken after 24 months of ibrutinib treatment. The genes are TRBV28 and TRBJ2-7; perhaps TRBD2 as D (5 bases). The CDR3 loop is CASWTGSYEQYF. CDR3 DNA: TGTGCCAGTTGGACGGGGTCCTACGAGCAGTACTTC.